This is a list of T cell receptor beta chains from one sample in a study of T cells in Graves' hyperthyroidism and ophthalmopathy. Each CDR3 protein gets one entry after TCRdb re-called the multiplex PCR reads with MiXCR. The sample has 550,000 to 600,000 distinct CDR3 sequences, around 42% seen once. Input material: peripheral blood or thyroid tissue (not recorded which). The receptors stem from an adult woman with Graves' disease, either hyperthyroidism or ophthalmopathy (not recorded which). Both conserved end residues are part of each CDR3. The order of the fields is clone size, D gene, V gene, J gene, CDR3 protein, CDR3 DNA. A D gene is named only where the DNA matches it firmly. Only some rows state a clone size, as once, few, many or a class for expanded clones.

clone_size: many; d_call: .; v_call: TRBV14; j_call: TRBJ2-2; cdr3_aa: CASSQDILTGELFF; cdr3_nt: TGTGCCAGCAGCCAAGATATCCTAACCGGGGAGCTGTTTTTT
clone_size: few; d_call: .; v_call: TRBV20-1; j_call: TRBJ1-1; cdr3_aa: CSASQGRTEAFF; cdr3_nt: TGCAGTGCTAGCCAGGGTCGCACTGAAGCTTTCTTT
clone_size: many; d_call: .; v_call: TRBV19; j_call: TRBJ1-5; cdr3_aa: CASSRDMAGQPQHF; cdr3_nt: TGTGCCAGTAGCAGGGACATGGCAGGTCAGCCCCAGCATTTT
clone_size: .; d_call: TRBD1; v_call: TRBV10-3; j_call: TRBJ2-7; cdr3_aa: CAIRGDRGYEQYF; cdr3_nt: TGTGCCATCAGGGGTGACAGGGGGTACGAGCAGTACTTC
clone_size: .; d_call: .; v_call: TRBV7-8; j_call: TRBJ2-5; cdr3_aa: CASSLTGAGEATQYF; cdr3_nt: TGTGCCAGCAGCTTAACAGGGGCGGGAGAGGCTACCCAGTACTTC
clone_size: .; d_call: .; v_call: TRBV2; j_call: TRBJ2-2; cdr3_aa: CASGLDWNTGELFF; cdr3_nt: TGTGCCAGCGGCCTCGACTGGAACACTGGGGAGCTGTTTTTT
clone_size: .; d_call: TRBD1; v_call: TRBV10-3; j_call: TRBJ2-7; cdr3_aa: CAISGSGGNYEQYF; cdr3_nt: TGTGCCATCAGTGGATCAGGGGGAAACTACGAGCAGTACTTC
clone_size: .; d_call: TRBD1; v_call: TRBV7-9; j_call: TRBJ2-7; cdr3_aa: CASSPGRQGRDPHEQYF; cdr3_nt: TGTGCCAGCAGCCCCGGACGACAGGGGCGCGACCCCCACGAGCAGTACTTC
clone_size: .; d_call: TRBD1; v_call: TRBV12-5; j_call: TRBJ1-1; cdr3_aa: CASGLPGQGNTEAFF; cdr3_nt: TGTGCTAGTGGTTTGCCGGGACAGGGAAACACTGAAGCTTTCTTT
clone_size: .; d_call: TRBD1; v_call: TRBV5-6; j_call: TRBJ2-7; cdr3_aa: CASARMGQTYEHYF; cdr3_nt: TGTGCCAGCGCAAGGATGGGACAGACCTACGAGCACTACTTC
clone_size: .; d_call: .; v_call: TRBV7-9; j_call: TRBJ2-5; cdr3_aa: CASSPPGQEETQYF; cdr3_nt: TGTGCCAGCAGCCCCCCAGGTCAGGAAGAGACCCAGTACTTC
clone_size: .; d_call: .; v_call: TRBV30; j_call: TRBJ1-1; cdr3_aa: CAWSGRRLEAFF; cdr3_nt: TGTGCCTGGAGCGGACGGCGGCTTGAAGCTTTCTTT
clone_size: many; d_call: TRBD1; v_call: TRBV5-1; j_call: TRBJ1-6; cdr3_aa: CASSVAGGEYSPLHF; cdr3_nt: TGCGCCAGCAGCGTCGCAGGGGGCGAGTACTCACCCCTCCACTTT
clone_size: .; d_call: .; v_call: TRBV7-9; j_call: TRBJ1-3; cdr3_aa: CASSLFGRIYSGNTIYF; cdr3_nt: TGTGCCAGCAGTTTATTTGGCAGAATTTACTCTGGAAACACCATATATTTT
clone_size: .; d_call: .; v_call: TRBV20-1; j_call: TRBJ2-5; cdr3_aa: CSAGKLSKETQYF; cdr3_nt: TGCAGTGCTGGGAAACTATCGAAAGAGACCCAGTACTTC
clone_size: few; d_call: .; v_call: TRBV2; j_call: TRBJ2-1; cdr3_aa: CASAEGYEQFF; cdr3_nt: TGTGCCAGCGCCGAGGGCTATGAGCAGTTCTTC
clone_size: many; d_call: .; v_call: TRBV3-1; j_call: TRBJ1-6; cdr3_aa: CASSQGGEKALHF; cdr3_nt: TGTGCCAGCAGCCAAGGCGGCGAAAAGGCCCTCCACTTT
clone_size: .; d_call: TRBD1; v_call: TRBV29-1; j_call: TRBJ2-7; cdr3_aa: CSVQRDRGYEQYF; cdr3_nt: TGCAGCGTCCAGCGGGACAGGGGTTACGAGCAGTACTTC
clone_size: once; d_call: .; v_call: TRBV25-1; j_call: TRBJ1-2; cdr3_aa: CASSPPTSNYGYTF; cdr3_nt: TGTGCCAGCAGTCCCCCCACTTCTAACTATGGCTACACCTTC
clone_size: .; d_call: TRBD2; v_call: TRBV5-6; j_call: TRBJ2-5; cdr3_aa: CASRDAGLDQETQYF; cdr3_nt: TGTGCCAGCAGGGACGCGGGACTAGACCAAGAGACCCAGTACTTC
clone_size: .; d_call: .; v_call: TRBV12-3/TRBV12-4; j_call: TRBJ1-1; cdr3_aa: CASSRMGLEAFF; cdr3_nt: TGTGCCAGCAGCCGTATGGGACTGGAAGCTTTCTTT
clone_size: many; d_call: .; v_call: TRBV7-9; j_call: TRBJ2-7; cdr3_aa: CASSFRNPWYEQYF; cdr3_nt: TGTGCCAGCAGCTTCAGGAATCCATGGTACGAGCAGTACTTC
clone_size: few; d_call: .; v_call: TRBV9; j_call: TRBJ2-7; cdr3_aa: CASSETTGSYEQYF; cdr3_nt: TGTGCCAGCTCAGAGACGACCGGCTCCTACGAGCAGTACTTC
clone_size: .; d_call: TRBD1; v_call: TRBV24-1; j_call: TRBJ2-2; cdr3_aa: CATSEPTGAKTGELFF; cdr3_nt: TGTGCCACCAGTGAGCCAACAGGGGCGAAGACCGGGGAGCTGTTTTTT
clone_size: few; d_call: TRBD2; v_call: TRBV7-6; j_call: TRBJ2-2; cdr3_aa: CASSSGTSGSTGELFF; cdr3_nt: TGTGCCAGCAGCTCCGGGACTAGCGGGTCCACCGGGGAGCTGTTTTTT
clone_size: .; d_call: TRBD1; v_call: TRBV10-3; j_call: TRBJ2-7; cdr3_aa: CAIRIVLPGQGRYEQYF; cdr3_nt: TGTGCCATCAGGATTGTTCTTCCGGGACAGGGAAGGTACGAGCAGTACTTC